This TCR beta chain was obtained from a study of blood T cell repertoires in COVID-19. Study information: PBMCs, B-cell-depleted T cells, or T cells were the source of the cDNA or gDNA that made up the material.

Germline CDR1 reads LNHNV; CDR2 reads YYDKDF (reference sequence). The ends were cut back, 0 bases at V and 1 base at J, with 10 bases in the middle. This CDR3 region has 15 residues. Original methodology: Reference gene primer amplification in the assay estimated nucleated cell counts. Generated by immunoSEQ multiplex PCR, the TCRdb table keeps only in-frame clones and is missing some. The V and J calls and the clone size are those of that table, but D and trimming were determined from the DNA. Among nearly 25,000 clones listed, 65% to 85% were seen once. Sequenced sample: peripheral blood. This receptor was taken from a man aged 45-65 years with COVID-19, enrolled during active disease. The chain employs TRBV15 and TRBJ2-7, with D possibly being TRBD1 (5 bases). CDR3 protein: CATSRDSGMSYEQYF. The CDR3 DNA reads TGTGCCACCAGCAGAGATTCAGGGATGTCCTACGAGCAGTACTTC.